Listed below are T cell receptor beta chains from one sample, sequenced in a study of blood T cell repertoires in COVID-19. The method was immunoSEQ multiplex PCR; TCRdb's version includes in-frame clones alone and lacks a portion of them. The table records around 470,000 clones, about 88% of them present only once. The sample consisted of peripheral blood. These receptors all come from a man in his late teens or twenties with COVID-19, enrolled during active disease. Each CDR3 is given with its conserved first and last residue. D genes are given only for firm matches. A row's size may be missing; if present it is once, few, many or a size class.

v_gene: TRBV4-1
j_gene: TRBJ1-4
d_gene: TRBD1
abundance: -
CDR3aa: CASSPRDRANEKLFF
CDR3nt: TGCGCCAGCAGCCCACGGGACAGGGCTAATGAAAAACTGTTTTTT

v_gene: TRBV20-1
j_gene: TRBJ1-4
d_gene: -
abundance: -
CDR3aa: CSARAQGLLFF
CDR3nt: TGCAGTGCTAGAGCCCAGGGGCTGCTGTTTTTT

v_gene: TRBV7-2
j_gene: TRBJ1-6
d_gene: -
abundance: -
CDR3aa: CASRPDRNNNSPLHF
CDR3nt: TGTGCCAGCAGACCTGACAGAAACAATAATTCACCCCTCCACTTT

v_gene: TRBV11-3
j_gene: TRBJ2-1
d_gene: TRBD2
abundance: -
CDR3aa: CASSDGGVEQFF
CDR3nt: TGTGCCAGCAGCGATGGGGGGGTTGAGCAGTTCTTC

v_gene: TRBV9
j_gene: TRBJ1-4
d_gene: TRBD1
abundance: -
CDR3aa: CASSPPTGREKLFF
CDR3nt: TGTGCCAGCAGCCCCCCGACAGGGAGAGAAAAACTGTTTTTT

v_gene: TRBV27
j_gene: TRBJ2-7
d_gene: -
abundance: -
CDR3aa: CASSSTVPTYEQYF
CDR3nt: TGTGCCAGCAGTTCGACAGTACCTACCTACGAGCAGTACTTC

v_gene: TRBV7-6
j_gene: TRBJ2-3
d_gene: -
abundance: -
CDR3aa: CASSLRDTQYF
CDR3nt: TGTGCCAGCAGCTTACGGGATACGCAGTATTTT

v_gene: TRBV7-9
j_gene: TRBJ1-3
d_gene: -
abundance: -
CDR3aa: CASSLASGNTIYF
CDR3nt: TGTGCCAGCAGCTTAGCCAGTGGAAACACCATATATTTT

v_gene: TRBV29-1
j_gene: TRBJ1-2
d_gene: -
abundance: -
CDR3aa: CSVAGDIYGYTF
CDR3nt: TGCAGCGTTGCGGGGGATATCTATGGCTACACCTTC

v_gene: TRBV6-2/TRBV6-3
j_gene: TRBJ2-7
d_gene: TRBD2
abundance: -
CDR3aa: CASSYSSGGYEQYF
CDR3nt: TGTGCCAGCAGTTACTCCAGCGGGGGTTACGAGCAGTACTTC

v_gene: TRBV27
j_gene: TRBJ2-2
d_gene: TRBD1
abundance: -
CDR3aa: CARIGTENTGELFF
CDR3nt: TGTGCCAGGATAGGGACAGAGAACACCGGGGAGCTGTTTTTT

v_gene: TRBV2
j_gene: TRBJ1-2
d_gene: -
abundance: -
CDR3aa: CASSAQGGYGYTF
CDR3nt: TGTGCCAGCAGTGCTCAGGGAGGGTATGGCTACACCTTC

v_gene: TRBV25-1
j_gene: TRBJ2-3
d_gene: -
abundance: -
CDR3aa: CASSPSWDFSTDTQYF
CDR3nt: TGTGCCAGCAGTCCATCCTGGGACTTTAGCACAGATACGCAGTATTTT

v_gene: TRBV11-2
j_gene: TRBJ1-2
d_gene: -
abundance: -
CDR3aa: CASSFLADYGYTF
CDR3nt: TGTGCCAGCAGCTTTTTGGCGGACTATGGCTACACCTTC

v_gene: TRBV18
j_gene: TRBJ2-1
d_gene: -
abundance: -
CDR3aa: CASSNQGGNEQFF
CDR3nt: TGTGCCAGCTCCAATCAGGGGGGAAATGAGCAGTTCTTC

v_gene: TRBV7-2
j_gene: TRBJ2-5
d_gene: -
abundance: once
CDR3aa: CASTNDYTTETQYF
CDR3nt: TGTGCCAGCACCAATGACTACACAACGGAGACCCAGTACTTC

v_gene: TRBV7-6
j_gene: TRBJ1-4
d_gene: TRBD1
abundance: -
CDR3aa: CASSYSSRQGRMEKLFF
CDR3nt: TGTGCCAGCAGCTACTCATCCCGACAGGGTAGGATGGAAAAACTGTTTTTT

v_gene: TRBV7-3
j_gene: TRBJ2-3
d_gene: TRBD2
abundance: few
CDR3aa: CASSLAGGIDTQYF
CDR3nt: TGTGCCAGCAGCTTAGCGGGAGGAATAGATACGCAGTATTTT

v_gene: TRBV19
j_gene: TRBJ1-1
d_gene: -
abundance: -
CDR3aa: CASMGPKSAGGLEAFF
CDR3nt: TGTGCCAGTATGGGACCCAAATCTGCGGGGGGACTTGAAGCTTTCTTT

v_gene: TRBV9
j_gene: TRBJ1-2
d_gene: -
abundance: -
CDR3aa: CASSVGGTGSNYGYTF
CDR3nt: TGTGCCAGCAGCGTAGGGGGAACAGGTTCTAACTATGGCTACACCTTC

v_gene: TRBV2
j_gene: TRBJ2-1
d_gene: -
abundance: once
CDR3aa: CASTRGPPHNEQFF
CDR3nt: TGTGCCAGCACGCGGGGCCCCCCTCACAATGAGCAGTTCTTC

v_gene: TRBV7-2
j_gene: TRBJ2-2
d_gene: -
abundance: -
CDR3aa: CASSFRGAGELFF
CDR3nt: TGTGCCAGCAGCTTCAGGGGGGCCGGGGAGCTGTTTTTT

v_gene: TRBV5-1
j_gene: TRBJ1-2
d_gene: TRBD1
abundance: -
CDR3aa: CASSLSTSGTDSAYTF
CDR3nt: TGCGCCAGCAGCCTCAGTACTTCTGGGACAGACTCCGCGTACACCTTC

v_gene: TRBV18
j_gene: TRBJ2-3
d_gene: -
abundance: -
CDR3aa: CASSPERAGTDTQYF
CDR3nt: TGTGCCAGCTCACCAGAGCGGGCGGGCACAGATACGCAGTATTTT

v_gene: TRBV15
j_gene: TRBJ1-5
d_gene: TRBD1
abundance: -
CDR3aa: CATSTGQDNQPQHF
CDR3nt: TGTGCCACCAGCACAGGACAGGACAATCAGCCCCAGCATTTT

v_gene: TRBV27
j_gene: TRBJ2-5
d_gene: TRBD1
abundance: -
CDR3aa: CASSWDSQETQYF
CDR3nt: TGTGCCAGCAGTTGGGACAGTCAAGAGACCCAGTACTTC

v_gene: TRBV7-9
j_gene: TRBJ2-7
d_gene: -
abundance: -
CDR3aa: CASSPSRYEQYF
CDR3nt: TGTGCCAGCAGCCCTTCCCGTTACGAGCAGTACTTC

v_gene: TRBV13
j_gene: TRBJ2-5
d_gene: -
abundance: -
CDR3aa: CASSSGGTVQETQYF
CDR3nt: TGTGCCAGCAGCTCTGGGGGGACAGTTCAAGAGACCCAGTACTTC

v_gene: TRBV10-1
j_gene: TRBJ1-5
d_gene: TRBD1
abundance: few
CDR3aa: CASTPTGATSRPQHF
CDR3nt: TGCGCCAGCACACCGACAGGGGCCACCTCGAGGCCCCAGCATTTT

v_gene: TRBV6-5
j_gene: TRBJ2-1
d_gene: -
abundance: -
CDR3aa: CASSYDGRYNEQFF
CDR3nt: TGTGCCAGCAGTTACGACGGCAGGTACAATGAGCAGTTCTTC

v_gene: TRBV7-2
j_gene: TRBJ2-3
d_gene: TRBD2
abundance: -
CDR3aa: CASSWGLAGGPGDTQYF
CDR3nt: TGTGCCAGCAGCTGGGGACTAGCGGGAGGGCCTGGAGATACGCAGTATTTT

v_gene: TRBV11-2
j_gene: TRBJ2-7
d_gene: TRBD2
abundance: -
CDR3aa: CASSFTSGPYYEQYF
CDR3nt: TGTGCCAGCAGCTTTACTAGCGGGCCTTACTACGAGCAGTACTTC

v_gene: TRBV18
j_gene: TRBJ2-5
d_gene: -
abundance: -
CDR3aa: CASSPGRSETQYF
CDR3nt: TGTGCCAGCTCGCCAGGGAGGAGCGAGACCCAGTACTTC

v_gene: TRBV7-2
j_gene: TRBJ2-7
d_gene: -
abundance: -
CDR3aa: CASSRNSPGGTYEQYF
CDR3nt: TGTGCCAGCAGCCGGAACTCCCCTGGGGGGACCTACGAGCAGTACTTC

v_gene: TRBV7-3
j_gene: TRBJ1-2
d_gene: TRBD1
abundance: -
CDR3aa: CASSAGGVSGYTF
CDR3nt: TGTGCCAGCAGCGCAGGGGGCGTCTCTGGCTACACCTTC

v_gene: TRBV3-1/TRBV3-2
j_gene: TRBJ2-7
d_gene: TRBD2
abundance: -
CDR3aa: CASSQVKISGGANEQYF
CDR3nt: TGTGCCAGCAGCCAAGTCAAGATTAGCGGGGGGGCCAACGAGCAGTACTTC

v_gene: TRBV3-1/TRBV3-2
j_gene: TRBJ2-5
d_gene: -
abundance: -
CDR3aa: CASSPTYQETQYF
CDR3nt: TGTGCCAGCAGCCCTACGTACCAAGAGACCCAGTACTTC

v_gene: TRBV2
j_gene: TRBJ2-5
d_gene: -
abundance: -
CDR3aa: CASGGWTGEETQYF
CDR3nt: TGTGCCAGTGGCGGATGGACGGGAGAAGAGACCCAGTACTTC

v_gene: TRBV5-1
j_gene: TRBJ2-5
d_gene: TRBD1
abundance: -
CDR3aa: CASSLAKTGVQETQYF
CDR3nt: TGCGCCAGCAGCTTGGCCAAGACAGGGGTTCAGGAGACCCAGTACTTC

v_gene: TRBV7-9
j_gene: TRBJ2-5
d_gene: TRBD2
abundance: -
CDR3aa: CAKQGGLAEKEETQYF
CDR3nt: TGTGCTAAGCAGGGCGGACTAGCGGAGAAGGAAGAGACCCAGTACTTC

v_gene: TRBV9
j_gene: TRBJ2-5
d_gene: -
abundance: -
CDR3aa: CASSPQETQYF
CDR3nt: TGTGCCAGCAGCCCCCAGGAGACCCAGTACTTC

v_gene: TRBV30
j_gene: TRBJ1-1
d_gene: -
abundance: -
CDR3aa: CARARLNTEAFF
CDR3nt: TGTGCCCGGGCCCGTTTGAACACTGAAGCTTTCTTT

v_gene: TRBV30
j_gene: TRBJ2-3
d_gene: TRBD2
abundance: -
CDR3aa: CAWSRASGSGDTQYF
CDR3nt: TGTGCCTGGAGTAGAGCTAGCGGGAGTGGCGATACGCAGTATTTT

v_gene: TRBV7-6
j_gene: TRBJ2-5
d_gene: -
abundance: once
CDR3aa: CASSLALRETQYF
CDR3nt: TGTGCCAGCAGCTTAGCCTTGAGAGAGACCCAGTACTTC

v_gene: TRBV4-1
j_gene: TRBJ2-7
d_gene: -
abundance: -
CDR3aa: CASSQRGLQGSYEQYF
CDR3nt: TGCGCCAGCAGCCAAAGAGGTCTCCAGGGGTCCTACGAGCAGTACTTC

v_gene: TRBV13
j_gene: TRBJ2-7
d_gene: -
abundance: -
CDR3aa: CASSVVRDTDYEQYF
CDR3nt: TGTGCCAGCAGCGTAGTGAGGGACACCGACTACGAGCAGTACTTC

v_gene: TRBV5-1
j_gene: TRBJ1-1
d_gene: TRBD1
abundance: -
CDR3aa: CASSWTGGNTEAFF
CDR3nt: TGCGCCAGCAGCTGGACAGGGGGAAACACTGAAGCTTTCTTT

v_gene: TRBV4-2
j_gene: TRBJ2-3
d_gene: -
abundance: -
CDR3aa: CASTAGPSTDTQYF
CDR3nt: TGTGCCAGCACAGCAGGCCCAAGCACAGATACGCAGTATTTT

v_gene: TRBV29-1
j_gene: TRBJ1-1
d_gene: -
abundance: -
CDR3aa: CSVDAGTEAFF
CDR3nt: TGCAGCGTTGACGCGGGCACTGAAGCTTTCTTT

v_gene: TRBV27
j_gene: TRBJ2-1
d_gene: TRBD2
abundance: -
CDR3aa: CASSLGRTSGSGDYNEQFF
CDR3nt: TGTGCCAGCAGTTTGGGTAGGACTAGCGGGAGTGGGGACTACAATGAGCAGTTCTTC

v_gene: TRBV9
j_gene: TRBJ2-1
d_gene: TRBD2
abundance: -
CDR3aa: CASSVESGGPLDEQFF
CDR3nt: TGTGCCAGCAGCGTAGAGAGCGGGGGGCCATTAGATGAGCAGTTCTTC